This entry features one T cell receptor (beta chain) sequence. V was pared by 4 bases and J by 0 bases, with 11 bases between. CDR1 LNHDA and CDR2 SQIVND come from the germline V gene (reference sequence). The CDR3 totals 15 residues. This record belongs to a study of blood T cell repertoires in COVID-19. The wider study: Whether acute or convalescent, the COVID-19 samples came from the United States, Italy and Spain.

This table comes from immunoSEQ multiplex PCR, and its TCRdb copy is limited to in-frame clones, with some not included. The sample has 150,000 to 200,000 clones, 60% to 80% seen once. Sequences were obtained from peripheral blood. The sequence was collected from a man aged 65 to 85 with acute or convalescent COVID-19. The rearrangement uses TRBV19 and TRBJ2-3; maybe TRBD2 (5 bases). The CDR3, as DNA: TGTGCCAGTAGTACCGGGGATTCTAGCACAGATACGCAGTATTTT. This encodes CASSTGDSSTDTQYF. Combining the CDR3 with reference TRBV19 and TRBJ2-3 gives the whole variable domain DGGITQSPKYLFRKEGQNVTLSCEQNLNHDAMYWYRQDPGQGLRLIYYSQIVNDFQKGDIAEGYSVSREKKESFPLTVTSAQKNPTAFYLCASSTGDSSTDTQYFGPGTRLTVL.